This T cell receptor (beta chain) is drawn from a study of CD8+ T cells in alopecia areata. Trimming stripped 1 base from V and 0 bases from J, with 13 bases between. CDR3 length: 16 residues. Per germline, CDR1 SEHNR and CDR2 FQNEAQ (reference sequence). Extraction and reverse transcription of RNA yielded cDNA as the sequencing template. Method: immunoSEQ multiplex PCR; TCRdb's copy keeps in-frame clones and lacks some. In the table there are more than 95,000 clones, less than 50% of which are singletons. Study-level points and caveats: Lesional scalp, notably in alopecia totalis/universalis, had clonality above that of normal scalp.

Comments on this clone: Antigen specificity is unknown.

Researchers picked out CD4+ and CD8+ T cells from PBMCs by sorting. This sequence was found in a human donor with alopecia areata. Source material: NKG2D-low CD8+ T cells sorted from blood. V gene TRBV7-9 combines with J gene TRBJ2-7, with D perhaps TRBD2 (5 bases). CDR3 loop: CASSLVTGIGSYEQYF. The CDR3, as DNA: TGTGCCAGCAGCTTAGTCACGGGGATTGGCTCCTACGAGCAGTACTTC.